A single sample is the source of the 8 T cell receptor beta chains below, sequenced in a study of cytomegalovirus exposure and HLA in healthy donors. Both 60 Vbeta primers and 13 Jbeta primers went into the PCR. TCRdb keeps only in-frame clones here, not all; method: immunoSEQ multiplex PCR. The sample lists more than 85,000 clones; under 75% were seen once. The sequenced material came from PBMCs. The receptors were gathered from a female donor in good health and CMV-seronegative.

The chain employs TRBV6-5 and TRBJ2-2; the match to TRBD2 covers 7 bases. The V gene end was trimmed by 6 bases and the J gene end by 4 bases; junction bases not matched to a gene: 8. Germline V gene lookup returns CDR1 MNHEY and CDR2 SVGAGI. This CDR3 comprises 15 residues. The CDR3 here is CASSLLARSTGELFF. The CDR3 bases are TGTGCCAGCAGCCTACTAGCGCGGAGCACCGGGGAGCTGTTTTTT.

The sample holds one count of this clone. The CDR3: CASSLVQGTVTKNIQYF. The CDR3, as DNA: TGTGCCAGCAGCTTGGTCCAGGGGACAGTAACCAAAAACATTCAGTACTTC. This chain connects TRBV5-6 to TRBJ2-4; 7 nucleotides align to TRBD1. Germline CDR1 SGHDT, CDR2 YYEEEE. The length of the CDR3 is 17 residues. V lost 0 bases and J lost 2; bases outside the gene matches: 8. The entire variable domain, with the rest obtained from reference TRBV5-6 and TRBJ2-4, is as follows: DAGVTQSPTHLIKTRGQQVTLRCSPKSGHDTVSWYQQALGQGPQFIFQYYEEEERQRGNFPDRFSGHQFPNYSSELNVNALLLGDSALYLCASSLVQGTVTKNIQYFGAGTRLSVL.

The chain carries TRBV6-5 and TRBJ1-5, with 8 bases lining up with TRBD1. Germline V CDR1 and CDR2: MNHEY, SVGAGI. This CDR3 has 13 amino acids. The V segment lost 4 bases and the J segment 7 bases; nucleotides outside the gene matches: 3. This CDR3 is CASSWTGRQPQHF. The CDR3 DNA sequence: TGTGCCAGCAGTTGGACAGGGAGGCAGCCCCAGCATTTT.

This clone was seen more than once but under ten times. The chain links TRBV30 to TRBJ1-1; D might be TRBD1 (6 bases). CDR3 length: 12 residues. Germline V gene sequence: CDR1 GTSNPN, CDR2 SVGIG (reference sequence). V lost 8 bases, J lost 0 bases, and 10 bases lay in between. This chain's CDR3 is CAVTGMNTEAFF. The CDR3 DNA is TGTGCCGTGACAGGCATGAACACTGAAGCTTTCTTT.

The CDR3 DNA reads TGCGCCAGCAGCTCCCCCGGGACTAACATCGTCGAGCAGTACTTC. It codes for CASSSPGTNIVEQYF. The V and J genes are TRBV5-1 and TRBJ2-7; 7 positions match TRBD2. The length of the CDR3 is 15 residues. J lost 6 bases, V lost 3 bases, and 12 bases had no gene match. CDR1 SGHRS and CDR2 YFSETQ come from the germline V gene.

The rearrangement links TRBV30 to TRBJ1-5, with 10 bases that match TRBD1. Germline trimming cut 1 base from V and 6 bases from J; bases unmatched to any gene: 3. Per germline, CDR1 GTSNPN and CDR2 SVGIG (reference sequence). The CDR3 length is 14 residues. The CDR3 loop reads CAWSATGGSQPQHF. The CDR3 region has the DNA TGTGCCTGGAGTGCGACAGGGGGCAGTCAGCCCCAGCATTTT.

The CDR3 loop reads CASSLISGQPQHF. CDR3 coding DNA: TGTGCCAGCAGCTTAATTTCGGGTCAGCCCCAGCATTTT. The chain has TRBV7-2 and TRBJ1-5; no clear D. Trimming stripped 2 bases from V and 6 bases from J, with 8 bases between. The CDR3 runs 13 residues. Per the germline V gene, CDR1 is SGHTA and CDR2 is FQGNSA.

The chain combines TRBV10-2 with TRBJ2-5, with D perhaps TRBD2 (5 bases). The J call is in doubt because the DNA end fits TRBJ2-7 better. Germline CDR1 WSHSY, CDR2 SAAADI. The CDR3 totals 12 residues. CDR3 residues: CASSRDSYEQYF. For the CDR3, the DNA is TGCGCCAGTAGCCGGGATTCCTACGAGCAGTACTTC.